These 15 T cell receptor beta chains originate from one sample sequenced in a study of T cells in localized non-small cell lung cancer. Sequenced by immunoSEQ multiplex PCR; TCRdb stores in-frame clones only, minus some. The repertoire holds about 41,000 clones, with approximately 90% as singletons. The source material was peripheral blood, sampled before any cancer treatment. Receptors originate from a woman aged 18 to 55 with stage III lung adenocarcinoma.

The chain couples TRBV6-6 to TRBJ2-3; 8 positions match TRBD2. Losses at the gene ends were 11 bases for V and 4 bases for J; bases not matched to a gene: 5. CDR1 is MNHNY and CDR2 is SVGAGI in the germline V gene (reference sequence). CDR3 length equals 12 residues. CDR3 nucleotide sequence: TGTGCCTCCGGGGGGGGCGCAGATACGCAGTATTTT. Translation: CASGGGADTQYF.

Turning to this clone: Within the sample, other DNA sequences also encode this same CDR3. This chain uses TRBV5-1 with TRBJ2-1; 8 bases fit TRBD2. Germline assignment: CDR1 SGHRS and CDR2 YFSETQ. The J segment lost 5 bases and the V segment lost 1 base, leaving 11 bases of the junction unmatched. The CDR3 spans 17 residues. CDR3 in DNA: TGCGCCAGCAGCTTGACCTTGGGGCGGGGGGAGGACAATGAGCAGTTCTTC. Protein sequence: CASSLTLGRGEDNEQFF.

The rearrangement uses TRBV20-1 and TRBJ1-2; no firm D call. Trimming stripped 6 bases from V and 2 bases from J, with 7 bases between. The length of the CDR3 is 11 residues. Germline CDR1 DFQATT, CDR2 SNEGSKA (reference sequence). CDR3 sequence reads: CSAVMNYGYTF. In DNA, the CDR3 is TGCAGTGCCGTCATGAACTATGGCTACACCTTC.

This sequence joins TRBV6-1 and TRBJ1-4; D unresolved. Germline assignment: CDR1 MNHNS and CDR2 SASEGT. The CDR3 contains 11 residues. The ends were cut back, 7 bases at V and 7 bases at J, with 7 bases in the middle. The CDR3 DNA reads TGTGCCAGCAAAGGGTTTGAAAAACTGTTTTTT. Translated: CASKGFEKLFF.

The rearrangement links TRBV28 to TRBJ1-1; D gene ambiguous. V lost 5 bases, J lost 0 bases, and 10 bases lay in between. There are 14 residues in the CDR3. Germline V lookup: CDR1 MDHEN, CDR2 SYDVKM. The CDR3 protein is CASSPTALNTEAFF. DNA of the CDR3: TGTGCCAGCAGTCCTACAGCCTTGAACACTGAAGCTTTCTTT.

This chain uses TRBV19 with TRBJ2-1; D is unresolved. The CDR3 covers 16 residues. V gave up 5 bases and J gave up 4 bases, with 18 bases separating them. CDR1 is LNHDA, CDR2 SQIVND, per germline (reference sequence). CDR3 protein: CASSLGAVTLYNEQFF. The CDR3 region has the DNA TGTGCCAGTAGTCTCGGAGCAGTCACCCTATACAATGAGCAGTTCTTC.

The J gene is TRBJ2-1, the V gene TRBV11-3; D unresolved. The CDR3 length is 12 residues. CDR1 SGHNT and CDR2 YENEEA come from the germline V gene. Between the trimmed V and J ends, which lost 4 bases and 9 bases, there was a span of 10 bases. The CDR3 loop reads CASSSTASEQFF. The CDR3 DNA is TGTGCCAGCAGCTCGACGGCGAGTGAGCAGTTCTTC.

This rearrangement joins TRBV18 to TRBJ1-1; D uncertain. CDR3 length: 13 residues. From germline, CDR1 is KGHSH and CDR2 LQKENI. V gave up 4 bases and J gave up 0 bases, with 6 bases separating them. The CDR3 DNA follows: TGTGCCAGCTCACTCGTTATGAACACTGAAGCTTTCTTT. It specifies CASSLVMNTEAFF.

The rearrangement joins TRBV25-1 to TRBJ2-1, with 9 bases lining up with TRBD1. Losses at the gene ends were 5 bases for V and 7 bases for J; bases not matched to a gene: 6. This CDR3 has 14 amino acids. CDR1 is MGHDK and CDR2 is SYGVNS in the germline V gene. The CDR3 reads CASSHYRGLNEQFF. CDR3 nucleotides: TGTGCCAGCAGTCATTACAGGGGGCTTAATGAGCAGTTCTTC.

The V call is TRBV11-2, the J call TRBJ2-7; 8 bases align to TRBD2. CDR3 length equals 16 residues. The germline V gene encodes CDR1 SGHAT and CDR2 FQNNGV. The trim removed 1 base at V and 4 bases at J, leaving 9 bases unmatched. The CDR3 loop reads CASSLARAGGWYEQYF. The CDR3 DNA is TGTGCCAGCAGCTTAGCTCGGGCGGGGGGCTGGTACGAGCAGTACTTC.

Turning to this clone: This specimen includes other DNA sequences encoding the same CDR3. The V call is TRBV10-2, the J call TRBJ1-6, with D maybe TRBD1 (6 bases). The V gene lost 3 bases and the J gene lost 7 bases, with 13 bases spanning the gap. Germline V gene sequence: CDR1 WSHSY, CDR2 SAAADI. The CDR3 has 15 amino acids. The CDR3 region has the DNA TGCGCCAGCAGTGAAAGGGAAGGGGGGAATTCACCCCTCCACTTT. This gives the protein CASSEREGGNSPLHF.

J is TRBJ2-1 and V is TRBV9; D is unresolved. The V gene's germline CDR1 is SGDLS and CDR2 YYNGEE. V lost 0 bases, J lost 0 bases, and 4 bases lay in between. This CDR3 has 14 amino acids. Written as DNA, the CDR3 is TGTGCCAGCAGCGTAGGGGACTCCTACAATGAGCAGTTCTTC. As protein: CASSVGDSYNEQFF.

The chain combines TRBV19 with TRBJ2-3, with D possibly matching TRBD2 (5 bases). The CDR3 has 13 residues. The V gene lost 6 bases and the J gene lost 5 bases, with 12 bases spanning the gap. Germline V gene data show CDR1 as LNHDA and CDR2 as SQIVND (reference sequence). The CDR3 spells CASSGMFGDTQYF. The CDR3, as DNA: TGTGCCAGTAGCGGGATGTTCGGAGATACGCAGTATTTT. The full variable domain, in which reference TRBV19 and TRBJ2-3 provide the parts outside the CDR3, is DGGITQSPKYLFRKEGQNVTLSCEQNLNHDAMYWYRQDPGQGLRLIYYSQIVNDFQKGDIAEGYSVSREKKESFPLTVTSAQKNPTAFYLCASSGMFGDTQYFGPGTRLTVL.

V and J are TRBV6-6 and TRBJ1-1, with D uncertain. Trimming pared 4 bases from V and 8 bases from J, leaving 17 bases between. The CDR3 is 14 residues long. Looked up from germline, CDR1 is MNHNY and CDR2 is SVGAGI (reference sequence). CDR3: CASSSEYRSGEAFF. The CDR3 DNA sequence: TGTGCCAGCAGTTCCGAGTACCGCTCCGGGGAAGCTTTCTTT.

The CDR3 spells CASSRPPGQGARNTGELFF. Written as DNA, the CDR3 is TGTGCCAGCAGCCGGCCCCCCGGACAGGGGGCGCGGAACACCGGGGAGCTGTTTTTT. This chain connects TRBV7-8 to TRBJ2-2; 11 nucleotides align to TRBD1. The CDR3 spans 19 residues. Germline assignment: CDR1 SGHVS and CDR2 FQNEAQ. J gave up 1 base and V 5 bases, and 12 bases lay outside the gene matches. Together with reference TRBV7-8 and TRBJ2-2, the CDR3 gives the full variable domain: GAGVSQSPRYKVAKRGQDVALRCDPISGHVSLFWYQQALGQGPEFLTYFQNEAQLDKSGLPSDRFFAERPEGSVSTLKIQRTQQEDSAVYLCASSRPPGQGARNTGELFFGEGSRLTVL.